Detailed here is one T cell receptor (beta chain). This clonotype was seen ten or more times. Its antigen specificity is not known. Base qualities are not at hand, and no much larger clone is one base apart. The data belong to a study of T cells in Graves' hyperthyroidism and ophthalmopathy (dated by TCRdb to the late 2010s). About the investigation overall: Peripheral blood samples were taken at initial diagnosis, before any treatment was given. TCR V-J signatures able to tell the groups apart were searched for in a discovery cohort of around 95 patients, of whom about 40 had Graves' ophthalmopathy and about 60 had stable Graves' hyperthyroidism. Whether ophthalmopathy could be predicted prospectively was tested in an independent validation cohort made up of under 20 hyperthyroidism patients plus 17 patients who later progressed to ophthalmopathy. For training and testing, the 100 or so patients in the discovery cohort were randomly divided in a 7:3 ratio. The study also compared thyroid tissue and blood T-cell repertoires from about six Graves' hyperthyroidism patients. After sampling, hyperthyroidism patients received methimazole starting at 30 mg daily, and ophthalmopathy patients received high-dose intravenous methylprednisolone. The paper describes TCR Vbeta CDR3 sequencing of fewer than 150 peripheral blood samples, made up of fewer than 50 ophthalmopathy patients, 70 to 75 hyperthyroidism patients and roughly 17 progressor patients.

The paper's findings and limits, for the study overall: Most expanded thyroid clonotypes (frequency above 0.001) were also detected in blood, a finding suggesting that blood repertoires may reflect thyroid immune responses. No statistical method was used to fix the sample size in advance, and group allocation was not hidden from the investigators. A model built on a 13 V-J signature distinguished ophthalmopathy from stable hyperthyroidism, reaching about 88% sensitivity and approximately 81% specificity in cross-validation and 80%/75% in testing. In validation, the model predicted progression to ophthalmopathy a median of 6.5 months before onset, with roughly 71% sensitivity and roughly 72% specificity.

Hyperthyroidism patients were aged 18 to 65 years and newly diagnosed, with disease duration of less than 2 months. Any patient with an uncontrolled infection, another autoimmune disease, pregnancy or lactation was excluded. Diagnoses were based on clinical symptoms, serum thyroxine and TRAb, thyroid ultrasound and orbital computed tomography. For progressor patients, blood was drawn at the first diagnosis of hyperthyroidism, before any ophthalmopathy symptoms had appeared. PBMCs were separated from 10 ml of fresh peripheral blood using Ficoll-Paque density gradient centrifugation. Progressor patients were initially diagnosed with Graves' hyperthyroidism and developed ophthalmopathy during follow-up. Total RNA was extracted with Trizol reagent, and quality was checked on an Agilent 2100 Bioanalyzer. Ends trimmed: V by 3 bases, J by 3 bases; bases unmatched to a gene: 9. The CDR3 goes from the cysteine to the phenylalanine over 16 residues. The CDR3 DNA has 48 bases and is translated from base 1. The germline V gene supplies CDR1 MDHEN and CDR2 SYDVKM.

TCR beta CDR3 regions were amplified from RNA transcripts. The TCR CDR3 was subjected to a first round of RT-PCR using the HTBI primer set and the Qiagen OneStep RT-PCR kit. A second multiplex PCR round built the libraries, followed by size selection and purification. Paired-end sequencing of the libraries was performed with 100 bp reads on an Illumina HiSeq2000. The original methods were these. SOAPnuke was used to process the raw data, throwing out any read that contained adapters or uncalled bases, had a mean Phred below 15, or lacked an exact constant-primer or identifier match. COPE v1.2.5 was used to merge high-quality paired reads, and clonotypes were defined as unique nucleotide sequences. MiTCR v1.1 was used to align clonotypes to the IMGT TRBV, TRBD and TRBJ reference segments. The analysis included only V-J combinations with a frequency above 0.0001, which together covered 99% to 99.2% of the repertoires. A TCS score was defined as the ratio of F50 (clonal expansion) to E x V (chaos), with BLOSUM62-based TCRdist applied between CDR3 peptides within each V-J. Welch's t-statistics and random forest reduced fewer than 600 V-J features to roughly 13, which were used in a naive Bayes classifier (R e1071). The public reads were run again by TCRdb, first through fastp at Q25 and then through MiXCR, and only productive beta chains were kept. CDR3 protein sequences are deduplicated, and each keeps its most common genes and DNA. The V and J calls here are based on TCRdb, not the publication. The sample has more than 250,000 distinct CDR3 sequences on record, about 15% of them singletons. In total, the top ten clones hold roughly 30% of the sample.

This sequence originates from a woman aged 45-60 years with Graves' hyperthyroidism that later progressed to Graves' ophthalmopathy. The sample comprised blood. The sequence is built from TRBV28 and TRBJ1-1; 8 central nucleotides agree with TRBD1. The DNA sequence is TGTGCCAGCAGTTTTAAGGGTCCGACAGGGGACACTGAAGCTTTCTTT. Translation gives CASSFKGPTGDTEAFF.